The TCR beta chain described here comes from a study of siplizumab effects on memory and regulatory T cells. The assay covered some 100,000 TCR templates per sample. Sequencing was performed with immunoSEQ multiplex PCR; in TCRdb, only in-frame clones are kept and a portion is missing. Of over 65,000 clones listed, 85% to 95% are singletons. The TCR was taken from a human donor in good health. The sequenced sample was CD8+ T cells sorted from blood.

CDR3 amino acids: CAWRGGTANTGELFF. The CDR3 nucleotides read TGTGCCTGGAGGGGAGGGACAGCGAACACCGGGGAGCTGTTTTTT. The chain couples TRBV30 to TRBJ2-2; D may match TRBD1 or TRBD2 (7 bases each). CDR3 size: 15 residues. CDR1 GTSNPN and CDR2 SVGIG come from the germline V gene (reference sequence). The V and J ends lost 3 bases and 0 bases respectively, with 11 bases between them.